This T cell receptor beta chain was captured in a study of T cell responses to AZD1222 COVID-19 vaccine. Here immunoSEQ multiplex PCR was the method, and the copy in TCRdb shows in-frame clones only, minus some. The data contain around 200,000 clones, more than 75% of them singletons. A remark on this clone: Its cognate antigen is unknown.

Germline V gene lookup returns CDR1 MNHEY and CDR2 SVGEGT. This CDR3 comprises 14 residues. The V end lost 6 bases, the J end lost 4 bases, and 14 bases lay between the germline ends. Overall study findings and caveats: Nearly half of spike-specific TCRs reportedly go after variant regions that carry no mutations. Receipt of two AZD1222 doses was followed by a rise in Spike-specific TCR breadth and depth. It was only after the peak T cell response that any repertoires were sampled.

The chain links TRBV6-2 or TRBV6-3 to TRBJ2-3; D is unclear. The receptor was derived from an adult who received the AZD1222 COVID-19 vaccine. The sample in question was peripheral blood, obtained 28 days after the second AZD1222 dose. CDR3 DNA: TGTGCCAGCAGCCCGAGACTCCCGGCAGATACGCAGTATTTT. This sequence encodes CASSPRLPADTQYF.